This T cell receptor (beta chain) was sequenced in a study of control samples from healthy donors and cancer patients. The V and J ends lost 3 bases and 3 bases, in that order; junction bases with no gene match: 12. Germline CDR1 and CDR2: LNHDA and SQIVND (reference sequence). The CDR3 loop spans 18 amino acids. Method: immunoSEQ multiplex PCR; TCRdb's copy keeps in-frame clones and lacks some. The sample lists about 49,000 clones, 80% to 90% occurring once. The clonotype originates from a woman aged 45-60 years with lung cancer. The chain employs TRBV19 and TRBJ2-7; 12 bases match TRBD1. The material sequenced was PBMCs. DNA for the CDR3: TGTGCCAGTAGTATGTACGCGCCCGGGACAGGGGGCTTCTACGAGCAGTACTTC. It encodes CASSMYAPGTGGFYEQYF.